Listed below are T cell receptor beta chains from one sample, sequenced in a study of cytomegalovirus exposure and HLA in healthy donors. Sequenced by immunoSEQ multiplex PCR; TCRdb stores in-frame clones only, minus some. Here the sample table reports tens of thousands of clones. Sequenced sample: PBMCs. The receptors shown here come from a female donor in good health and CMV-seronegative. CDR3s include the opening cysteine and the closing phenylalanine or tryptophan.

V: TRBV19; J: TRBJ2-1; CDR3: CASSTRAAGAYNEQFF
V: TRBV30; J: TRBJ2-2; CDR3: CAWSVLDYYGELFF
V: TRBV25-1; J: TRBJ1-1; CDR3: CASSESRTGNTEAFF
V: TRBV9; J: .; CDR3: CASSVASSGAPYEQYF
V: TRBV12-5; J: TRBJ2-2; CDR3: CASGLVQNRQLFF
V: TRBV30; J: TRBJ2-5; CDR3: CAWSVSGEETQYF
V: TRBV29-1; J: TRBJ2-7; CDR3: CSVAGQAYEQYF
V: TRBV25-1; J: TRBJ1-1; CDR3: CASSVLAEAFF
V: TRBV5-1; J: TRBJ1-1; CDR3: CASSREGASEAFF
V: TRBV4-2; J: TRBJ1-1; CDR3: CASREGGHDTEAFF
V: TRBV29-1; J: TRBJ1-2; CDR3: CSVGGQKVGYTF
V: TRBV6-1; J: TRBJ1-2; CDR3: CASSGTGLPGYTF
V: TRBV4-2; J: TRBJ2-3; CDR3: CASSPTLRGGRVADTQYF
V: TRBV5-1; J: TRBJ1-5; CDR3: CASSYETGLLWPQHF
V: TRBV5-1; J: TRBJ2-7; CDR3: CASSLVGGQDSYEQYF
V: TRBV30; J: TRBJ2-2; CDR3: CAWEVDSPHTGELFF
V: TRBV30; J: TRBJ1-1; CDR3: CAWIRDWNTEAFF
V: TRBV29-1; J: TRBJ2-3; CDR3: CSNDRGLGTDTQYF
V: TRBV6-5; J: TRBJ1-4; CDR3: CASSYSYPRREKLFF
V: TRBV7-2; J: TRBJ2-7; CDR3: CASSEGLLTEQYF
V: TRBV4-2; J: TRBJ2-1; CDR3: CASKANLGSSYNEQFF
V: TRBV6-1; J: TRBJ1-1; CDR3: CASTDQGARTEAFF
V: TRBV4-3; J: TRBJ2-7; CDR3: CASSQGYRSYEQYF
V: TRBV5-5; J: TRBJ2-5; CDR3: CASSLRGRLETQYF
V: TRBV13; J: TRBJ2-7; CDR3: CASTNDRTGAYEQYF
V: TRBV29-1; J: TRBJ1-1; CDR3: CSGGQGAGASEAFF
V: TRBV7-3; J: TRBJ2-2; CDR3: CASRSGRGNTGELFF
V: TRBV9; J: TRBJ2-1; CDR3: CASSPGTGMDEQFF
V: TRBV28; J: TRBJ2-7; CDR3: CASRDYSYEQYF
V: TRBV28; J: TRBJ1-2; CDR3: CASRVTGGLQANYGYTF
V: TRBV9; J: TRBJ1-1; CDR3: CASSTRPQGTEAFF
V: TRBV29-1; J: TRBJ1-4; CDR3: CSVGRGTEGEKLFF
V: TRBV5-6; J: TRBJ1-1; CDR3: CASSLGTGLRNTEAFF
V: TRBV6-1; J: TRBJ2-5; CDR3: CASSDRGLKTQYF
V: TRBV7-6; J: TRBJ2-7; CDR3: CASSSHRTSGIYEQYF
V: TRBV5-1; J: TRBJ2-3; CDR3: CASSPGLAGGSTDTQYF
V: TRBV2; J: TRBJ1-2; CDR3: CASSLGHTLGGYTF
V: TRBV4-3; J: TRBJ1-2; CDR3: CASSQDWGTTNYGYTF
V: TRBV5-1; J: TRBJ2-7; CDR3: CASSLSQGAPYEQYF
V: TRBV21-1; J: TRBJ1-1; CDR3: CASSSYRGQLNTEAFF
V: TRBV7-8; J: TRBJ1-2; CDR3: CASSLGTGVDYGYTF
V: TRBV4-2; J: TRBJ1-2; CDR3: CASSQEVGTGGNYGYTF
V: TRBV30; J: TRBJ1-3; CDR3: CAWSVLSEDNKIYF
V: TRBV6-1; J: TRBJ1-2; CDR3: CASGVHAGNYGYTF
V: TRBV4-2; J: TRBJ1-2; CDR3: CASSSRVDYGYTF
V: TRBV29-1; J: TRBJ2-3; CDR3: CSAGTSGTSTDTQYF
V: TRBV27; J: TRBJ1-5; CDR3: CASTGDRGQVQPQHF
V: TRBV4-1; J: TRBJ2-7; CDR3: CASSQTSGNTYEQYF
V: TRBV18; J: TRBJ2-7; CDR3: CASSPRLSGGDPYEQYF
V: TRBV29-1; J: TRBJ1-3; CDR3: CSVAGILAGNTIYF
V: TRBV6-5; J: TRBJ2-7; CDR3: CASSRDRGYEQYF
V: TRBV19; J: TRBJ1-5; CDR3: CASSSQGANQPQHF
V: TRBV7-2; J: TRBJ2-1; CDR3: CASSLGLSGAHNEQFF
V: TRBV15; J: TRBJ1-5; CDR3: CATSRDGTGNQPQHF
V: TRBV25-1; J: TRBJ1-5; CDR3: CASSDSRDRGINQPQHF
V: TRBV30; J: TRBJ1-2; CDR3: CAWTRDRAHGYTF
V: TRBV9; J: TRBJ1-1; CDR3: CASSVDRVGTEAFF
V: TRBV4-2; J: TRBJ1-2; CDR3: CASSQGGQGSGYTF
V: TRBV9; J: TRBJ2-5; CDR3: CASSVAVGQGSQETQYF
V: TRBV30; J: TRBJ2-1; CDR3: CAWSRLEGLYNEQFF